Shown below are 4 T cell receptor beta chains from a single sample sequenced in a study of post-analysis software for immune sequencing data. Findings and limits, study-wide: The five TRBV segments detected at higher frequency in patients than in controls included TRBV5-6, TRBV5-1 and TRBV20-1.

What these receptors recognize is not known. Prepared TCR beta cDNA libraries contained unique molecular identifiers. TCRdb processed the PCR reads anew with MiXCR; each CDR3 protein has one entry. Here the sample spans under 200,000 distinct CDR3 sequences, around 30% being singletons. Sequenced sample: blood. All receptors derive from a girl under 18 with multiple sclerosis.

This clonotype was detected ten times or more. The V call is TRBV6-1, the J call TRBJ2-1; TRBD2 agrees at 7 bases. The V gene's germline CDR1 is MNHNS and CDR2 SASEGT. J lost 11 bases, V lost 2 bases, and 12 bases had no gene match. The CDR3 has 15 amino acids. CDR3: CASSEWSGGGTKQFF. In DNA form, the CDR3 reads TGTGCCAGCAGTGAATGGAGTGGGGGGGGGACCAAGCAGTTCTTC.

This clonotype was recorded at least ten times. The V and J genes are TRBV7-2 and TRBJ2-6; D gene ambiguous. The CDR3 length is 13 residues. Germline lookup yields CDR1 SGHTA and CDR2 FQGNSA. Trimming pared 2 bases from V and 3 bases from J, leaving 2 bases between. CDR3 coding DNA: TGTGCCAGCAGCTTATTTGGGGCCAACGTCCTGACTTTC. Protein product: CASSLFGANVLTF.

With regard to this clonotype: This may be a read error, as it is one base from a much larger clone. This chain links TRBV6-5 with TRBJ2-2; TRBD2 is a possible D gene (6 bases). The CDR3 has 13 amino acids. The germline CDR1 and CDR2 sequences are MNHEY and SVGAGI. The CDR3: CASRLGGTGERFF. DNA of the CDR3: TGTGCCAGCAGGCTGGGGGGAACCGGGGAGCGGTTTTTT.

This chain joins TRBV7-2 and TRBJ2-5; perhaps D is TRBD1 or TRBD2 (5 bases each). V dropped 2 bases and J dropped 1 base, with 14 bases sitting between them. Per the germline V gene, CDR1 is SGHTA and CDR2 is FQGNSA. The CDR3 has 16 amino acids. The chain's CDR3 is CASSLKGTLVQETQYF. In DNA form, the CDR3 reads TGTGCCAGCAGCTTAAAGGGGACGCTGGTCCAAGAGACCCAGTACTTC.